What follows is one TCR beta chain and its context. The CDR3 runs to 15 residues. Trimming stripped 4 bases from V and 1 base from J, with 14 bases between. Germline V lookup: CDR1 SGHRS, CDR2 YFSETQ. The data were obtained in a study of blood T cell repertoires in COVID-19. Study-level background: Acute-phase and convalescent COVID-19 samples originated in the United States, Italy and Spain. The cDNA or gDNA used as material had been derived from T cells, B-cell-depleted T cells, or PBMCs.

Original processing methods: Amplification from reference gene primers served as the basis for estimated nucleated cell counts. Using immunoSEQ multiplex PCR, the repertoire was profiled, and TCRdb retains in-frame clones only, with some absent. The D gene and trimming were derived from the DNA, and the V and J assignments and clone size from that table. The repertoire consists of approximately 470,000 clones, with approximately 85% occurring once and the leading ten covering about 3.2%. The TCR was taken from a human donor in a cohort sampled during active COVID-19. Sequenced input: peripheral blood. J is TRBJ1-1 and V is TRBV5-1; D is possibly TRBD1 (6 bases). CDR3 sequence reads: CASSARGDRNTEAFF. DNA for the CDR3: TGCGCCAGCAGCGCCAGGGGAGATCGGAACACTGAAGCTTTCTTT.